This TCR beta chain appears in the sequencing data of a study of CD8+ T cells in alopecia areata. The CDR3 totals 15 residues. CDR1 and CDR2 from the germline V gene are MNHEY and SMNVEV (reference sequence). The V end was cut by 4 bases, the J end by 0 bases, with 10 bases between. The treatment denotes: oral pan-JAK inhibitor, 5-10 mg twice daily. Investigators isolated RNA and reverse transcribed it into cDNA to act as the sequencing template. Profiling relied on immunoSEQ multiplex PCR, and the TCRdb table lists in-frame clones only, not all of them. The profile covers 150,000 to 200,000 clones, with around 49% appearing a single time and around 10% taken by the ten largest.

The chain combines TRBV27 with TRBJ1-5; D gene ambiguous. Material: CD8+ T cells sorted from blood, obtained at week 52, from a patient treated with tofacitinib. The sequence was collected from a human donor with alopecia areata. CDR3 sequence: CASSSTLPSNQPQHF. In nucleotides, the CDR3 is TGTGCCAGCAGTTCGACACTTCCTAGCAATCAGCCCCAGCATTTT.